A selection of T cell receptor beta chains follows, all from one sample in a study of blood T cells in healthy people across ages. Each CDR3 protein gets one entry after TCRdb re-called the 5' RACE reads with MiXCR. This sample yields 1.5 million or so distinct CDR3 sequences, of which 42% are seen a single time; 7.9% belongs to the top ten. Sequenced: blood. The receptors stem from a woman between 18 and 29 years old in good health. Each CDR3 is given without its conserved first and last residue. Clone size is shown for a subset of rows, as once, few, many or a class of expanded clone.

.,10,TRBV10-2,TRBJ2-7,ASGQGLSEQY
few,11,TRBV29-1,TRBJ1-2,SVTQGYGYGYT
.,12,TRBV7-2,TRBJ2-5,ASSFALSQETQY
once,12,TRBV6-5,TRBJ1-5,ASSRGKPNQPQH
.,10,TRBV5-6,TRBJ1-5,ASSSGSQPQH
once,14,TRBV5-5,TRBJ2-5,ASSLGLTSGGNEQY
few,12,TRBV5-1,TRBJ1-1,ASSFKRENTEAF
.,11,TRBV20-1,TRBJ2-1,SAPAGGHNEQF
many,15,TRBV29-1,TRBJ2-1,SVDSPSGRSSYNEQF
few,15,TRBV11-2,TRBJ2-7,ASSLLDGFYLTDEQY
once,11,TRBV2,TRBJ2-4,ASRDTGENIQY
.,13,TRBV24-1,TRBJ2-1,ATSEDGTTHNEQF
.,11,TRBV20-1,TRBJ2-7,SAGSGGFYEQY
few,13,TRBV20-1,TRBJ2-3,SAHKIAGATDTQY
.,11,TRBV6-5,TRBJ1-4,ASKATAGFKLF
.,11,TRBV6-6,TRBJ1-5,ASSSESNQPQH
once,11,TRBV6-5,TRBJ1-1,ANTPRASTEAF
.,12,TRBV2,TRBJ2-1,ASTKSGSSNEQF
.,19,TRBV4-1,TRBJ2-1,ASSQRAEGGVRGGRNNEQF
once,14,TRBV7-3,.,ASSALRGVSYNEQY
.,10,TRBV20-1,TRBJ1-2,SAREGGRGYT
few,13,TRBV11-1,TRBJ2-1,ASSALWGSYNEQF
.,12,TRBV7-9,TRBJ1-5,ASSYTGANQPQH
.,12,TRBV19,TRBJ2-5,ASRGLAGANEQY
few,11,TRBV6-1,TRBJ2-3,AGERESTDTQY
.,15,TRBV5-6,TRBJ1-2,ASSPVSGDREIYGYT
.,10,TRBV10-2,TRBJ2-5,ASGGTYNEQY
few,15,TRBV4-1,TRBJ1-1,ASSPLYRGGRNTEAF
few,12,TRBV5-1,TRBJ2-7,ASSLTGNGYEQY
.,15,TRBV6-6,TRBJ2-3,ASSYGTSGRRKDTQY
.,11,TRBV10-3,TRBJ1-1,AISGQAPTEAF
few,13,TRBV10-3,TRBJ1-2,AISVLTGTNYGYT